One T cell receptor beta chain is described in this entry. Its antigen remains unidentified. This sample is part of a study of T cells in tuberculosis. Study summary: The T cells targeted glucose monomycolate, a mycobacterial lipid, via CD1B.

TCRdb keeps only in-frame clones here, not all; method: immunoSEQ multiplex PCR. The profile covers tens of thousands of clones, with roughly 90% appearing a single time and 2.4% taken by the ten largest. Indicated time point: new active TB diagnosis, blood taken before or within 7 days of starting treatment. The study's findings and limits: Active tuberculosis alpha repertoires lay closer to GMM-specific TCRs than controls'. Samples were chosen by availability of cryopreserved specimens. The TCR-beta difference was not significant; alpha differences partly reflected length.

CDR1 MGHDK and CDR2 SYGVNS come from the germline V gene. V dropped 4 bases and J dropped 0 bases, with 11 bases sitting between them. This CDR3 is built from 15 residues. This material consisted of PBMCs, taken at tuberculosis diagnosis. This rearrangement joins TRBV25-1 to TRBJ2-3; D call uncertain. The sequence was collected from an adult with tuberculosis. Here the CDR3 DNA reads TGTGCCAGCAGTGGACGGAGTACTAGCACAGATACGCAGTATTTT. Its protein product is CASSGRSTSTDTQYF.